Below, 9 T cell receptor beta chains from the same sample are listed, as sequenced in a study of cytomegalovirus exposure and HLA in healthy donors. The PCR made use of 60 Vbeta and 13 Jbeta primers. Profiling relied on immunoSEQ multiplex PCR, and the TCRdb table lists in-frame clones only, not all of them. The data contain roughly 160,000 clones, around four fifths of them singletons. What was sequenced was PBMCs. The receptors shown here come from a man aged 25-45 years in good health and CMV-seronegative.

The chain links TRBV6-1 to TRBJ2-7; weak D call: TRBD1 (5 bases). CDR1 and CDR2 (germline): MNHNS, SASEGT. Trimming cost V 7 bases and J 1 base, with 17 bases left between them. The CDR3 covers 15 residues. CDR3 DNA: TGTGCCAGCATCGGATGGGGCCCGGAATCCTACGAGCAGTACTTC. Protein: CASIGWGPESYEQYF.

This chain uses TRBV10-3 with TRBJ2-3, with 7 bases matching TRBD2. The CDR3 sequence is 13 residues long. The trim removed 8 bases at V and 4 bases at J, leaving 6 bases unmatched. The germline V gene has CDR1 ENHRY and CDR2 SYGVKD. The CDR3 loop is CAIGTSEADTQYF. Here the CDR3 DNA reads TGTGCCATCGGAACTAGCGAGGCAGATACGCAGTATTTT.

The V and J genes are TRBV19 and TRBJ2-7; 8 bases align to TRBD2. The J segment lost 2 bases and the V segment lost 10 bases, leaving 4 bases of the junction unmatched. This CDR3 has 12 amino acids. The germline V gene encodes CDR1 LNHDA and CDR2 SQIVND (reference sequence). The CDR3 bases are TGTGCCACCCTAGCGGGCCCCTACGAGCAGTACTTC. This codes for CATLAGPYEQYF.

Here the CDR3 reads CASSIGQNSGNTIYF. For the CDR3, the DNA is TGTGCCAGTAGTATAGGGCAGAACTCTGGAAACACCATATATTTT. The rearrangement uses TRBV19 and TRBJ1-3, with D unresolved. Germline CDR1 LNHDA, CDR2 SQIVND (reference sequence). The V and J ends lost 1 base and 0 bases respectively, with 7 bases between them. This CDR3 contains 15 residues.

The chain uses TRBV5-1 and TRBJ1-1, with TRBD1 matching 10 bases. Germline values: CDR1 SGHRS, CDR2 YFSETQ. The CDR3 loop spans 15 amino acids. V lost 4 bases to trimming and J lost 5 bases; unmatched junction nucleotides: 8. DNA of the CDR3: TGCGCCAGCAGCGAGGACAGGGGGATAGGAACTGAAGCTTTCTTT. Encoded protein: CASSEDRGIGTEAFF.

This clone was seen a single time. This chain connects TRBV28 to TRBJ2-7; tentative D call: TRBD1 (6 bases). CDR1 is MDHEN, CDR2 SYDVKM, per germline. CDR3 length: 15 residues. V shed 6 bases and J shed 3 bases, with 18 bases lying between them. Written as DNA, the CDR3 is TGTGCCAGCAGGAATACAGGGAACTTCTTCTACGAGCAGTACTTC. It translates to CASRNTGNFFYEQYF.

V is TRBV2 and J is TRBJ2-1; TRBD2 aligns across 14 bases. CDR3 length: 16 residues. Germline assignment: CDR1 SNHLY and CDR2 FYNNEI. V shed 7 bases, J shed 7 bases, and the junction held 9 bases outside the gene matches. The CDR3 region is CASTREGLAGANEQFF. In DNA form, the CDR3 reads TGTGCCAGCACCCGAGAGGGACTAGCGGGAGCTAATGAGCAGTTCTTC.

This sequence joins TRBV4-2 and TRBJ2-6; possible D gene TRBD2, 5 bases. This CDR3 comprises 16 residues. Germline V gives CDR1 LGHNA, CDR2 YNFKEQ. Between the trimmed V and J ends, which lost 4 bases and 0 bases, there was a span of 10 bases. The CDR3 coding sequence is TGTGCCAGCAGCCCGGACTCTAGCTCTGGGGCCAACGTCCTGACTTTC. It encodes CASSPDSSSGANVLTF.

The chain carries TRBV5-4 and TRBJ1-6; maybe TRBD1 (5 bases). Per the germline V gene, CDR1 is SGHNT and CDR2 is YYREEE (reference sequence). This CDR3 has 15 residues. V gave up 1 base and J gave up 9 bases, with 14 bases separating them. The CDR3: CASSLFGHSGSPLHF. CDR3 bases: TGTGCCAGCAGCTTGTTCGGACATAGTGGTTCACCCCTCCACTTT.